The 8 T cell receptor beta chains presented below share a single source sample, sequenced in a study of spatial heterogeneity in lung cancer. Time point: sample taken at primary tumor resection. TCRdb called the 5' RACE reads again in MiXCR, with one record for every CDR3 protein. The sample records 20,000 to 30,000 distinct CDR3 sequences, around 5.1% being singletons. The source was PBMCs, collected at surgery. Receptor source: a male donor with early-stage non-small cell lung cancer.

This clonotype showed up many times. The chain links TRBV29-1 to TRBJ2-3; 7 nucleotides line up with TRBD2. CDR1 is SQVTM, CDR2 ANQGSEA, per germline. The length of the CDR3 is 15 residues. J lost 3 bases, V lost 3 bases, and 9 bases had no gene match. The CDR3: CSVESPSGLTDTQYF. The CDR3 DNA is TGCAGCGTTGAGAGCCCTAGCGGTCTTACAGATACGCAGTATTTT.

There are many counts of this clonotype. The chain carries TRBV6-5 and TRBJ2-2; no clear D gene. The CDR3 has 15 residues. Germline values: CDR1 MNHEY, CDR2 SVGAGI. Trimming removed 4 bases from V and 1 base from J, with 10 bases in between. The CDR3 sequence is CASSSEQKNTGELFF. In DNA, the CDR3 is TGTGCCAGCAGTTCGGAACAGAAGAACACCGGGGAGCTGTTTTTT.

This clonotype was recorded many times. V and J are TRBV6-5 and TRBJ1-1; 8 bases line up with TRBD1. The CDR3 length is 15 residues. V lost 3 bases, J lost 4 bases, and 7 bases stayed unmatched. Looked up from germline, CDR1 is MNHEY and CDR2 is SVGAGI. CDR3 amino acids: CASSYGAGGLTEAFF. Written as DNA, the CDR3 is TGTGCCAGCAGTTATGGGGCAGGGGGCCTCACTGAAGCTTTCTTT.

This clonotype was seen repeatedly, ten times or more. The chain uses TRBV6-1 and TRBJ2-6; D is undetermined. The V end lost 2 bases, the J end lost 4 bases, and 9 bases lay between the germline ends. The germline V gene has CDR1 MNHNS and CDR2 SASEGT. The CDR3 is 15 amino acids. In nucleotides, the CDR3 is TGTGCCAGCAGTGAAAGGCAGGCCGGGGCCAACGTCCTGACTTTC. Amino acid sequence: CASSERQAGANVLTF.

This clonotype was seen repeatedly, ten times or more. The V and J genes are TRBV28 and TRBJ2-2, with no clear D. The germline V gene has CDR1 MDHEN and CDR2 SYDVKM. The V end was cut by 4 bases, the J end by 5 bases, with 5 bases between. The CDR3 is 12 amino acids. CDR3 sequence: CASSWSTGELFF. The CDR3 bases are TGTGCCAGCAGTTGGTCGACCGGGGAGCTGTTTTTT.

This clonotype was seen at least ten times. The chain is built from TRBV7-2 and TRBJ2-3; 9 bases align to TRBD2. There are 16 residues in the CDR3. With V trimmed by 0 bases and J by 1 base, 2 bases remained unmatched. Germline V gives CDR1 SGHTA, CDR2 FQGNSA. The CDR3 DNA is TGTGCCAGCAGCTTAGCTAGCGGGGGCCGCACAGATACGCAGTATTTT. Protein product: CASSLASGGRTDTQYF.

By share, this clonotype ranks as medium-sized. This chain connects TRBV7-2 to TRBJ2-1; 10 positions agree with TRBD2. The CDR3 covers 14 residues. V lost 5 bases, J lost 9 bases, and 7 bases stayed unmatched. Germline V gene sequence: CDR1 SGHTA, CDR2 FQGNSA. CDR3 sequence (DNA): TGTGCCAGCAGCCAACTAGCGGGGAAGGTTGAGCAGTTCTTC. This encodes CASSQLAGKVEQFF.

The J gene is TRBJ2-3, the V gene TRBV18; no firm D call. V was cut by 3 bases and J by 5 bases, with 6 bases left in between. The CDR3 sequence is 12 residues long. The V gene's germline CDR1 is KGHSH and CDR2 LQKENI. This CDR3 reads CASSPKQDTQYF. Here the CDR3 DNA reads TGTGCCAGCTCACCTAAGCAAGATACGCAGTATTTT.